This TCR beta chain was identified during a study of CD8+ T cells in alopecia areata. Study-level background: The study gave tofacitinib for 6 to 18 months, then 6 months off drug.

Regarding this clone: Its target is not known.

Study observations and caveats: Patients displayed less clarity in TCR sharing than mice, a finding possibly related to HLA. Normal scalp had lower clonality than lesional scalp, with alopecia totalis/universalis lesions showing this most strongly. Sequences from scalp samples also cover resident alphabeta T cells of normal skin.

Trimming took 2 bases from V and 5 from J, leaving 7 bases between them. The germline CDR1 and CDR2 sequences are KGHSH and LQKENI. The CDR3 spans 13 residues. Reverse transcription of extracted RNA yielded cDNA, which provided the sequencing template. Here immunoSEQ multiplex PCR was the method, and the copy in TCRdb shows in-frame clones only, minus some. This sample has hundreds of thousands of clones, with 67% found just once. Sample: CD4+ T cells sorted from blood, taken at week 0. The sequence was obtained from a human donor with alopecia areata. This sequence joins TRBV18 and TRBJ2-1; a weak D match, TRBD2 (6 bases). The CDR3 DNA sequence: TGTGCCAGCTCACCATGGGGGGACAATGAGCAGTTCTTC. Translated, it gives CASSPWGDNEQFF.